This passage covers 4 T cell receptor beta chains from one sample sequenced in a study of CD8 T cells in ankylosing spondylitis. Each CDR3 protein is one row after TCRdb ran MiXCR on the 5' RACE reads. The sample shows around 450,000 distinct CDR3 sequences, more than 25% of them seen only once. What these receptors recognize is not known. Broader study findings: A motif of several highly homologous TCR beta variants was seen as apparently characteristic of ankylosing spondylitis blood.

Specimen: blood, either unsorted or a sorted T cell fraction (not recorded which). The receptors here all came from a male donor with ankylosing spondylitis.

The chain employs TRBV12-3 or TRBV12-4 and TRBJ1-1; D might be TRBD1 (6 bases). V lost 8 bases and J lost 0, with 25 bases in between. This CDR3 has 18 amino acids. The CDR3 spells CASCPHLIVQGLNTEAFF. CDR3 DNA: TGTGCCAGCTGTCCCCACCTTATCGTACAGGGATTGAACACTGAAGCTTTCTTT.

The V call is TRBV12-3 or TRBV12-4, the J call TRBJ1-2; 12 bases are a match to TRBD1. The CDR3 is 15 amino acids. Trimming cost V 5 bases and J 8 bases; bases outside gene matches: 9. CDR3 coding DNA: TGTGCCAGCAGTCTTACCGGGACAGGGGGCGGCGGCTACACCTTC. Protein product: CASSLTGTGGGGYTF.

V is TRBV29-1 and J is TRBJ2-5; the match to TRBD1 covers 9 bases. The V segment lost 8 bases and the J segment 0 bases; nucleotides outside the gene matches: 13. The germline gives CDR1 SQVTM, CDR2 ANQGSEA. This CDR3 spans 16 amino acids. The CDR3 region is CSTWDRAVWDQETQYF. The DNA of the CDR3 is TGCAGCACTTGGGACAGGGCAGTGTGGGACCAAGAGACCCAGTACTTC.

This clonotype was recorded a few times. The gene calls are TRBV15 and TRBJ2-7, with D uncertain. The ends were cut back, 0 bases at V and 6 bases at J, with 6 bases in the middle. From germline, CDR1 is LNHNV and CDR2 YYDKDF (reference sequence). The CDR3 totals 12 residues. In DNA form, the CDR3 reads TGTGCCACCAGCAGAGATTGGGGCGAGCAGTACTTC. This encodes CATSRDWGEQYF.